One sample yielded the 24 T cell receptor beta chains listed below, sequenced in a study of neurological immune-mediated disorders. TCRdb reprocessed the 5' RACE reads with MiXCR, giving one entry per CDR3 protein. The sample holds about 43,000 distinct CDR3 sequences, about 13% seen once. What was sequenced was PBMCs. These receptors were obtained from a female donor in good health.

This clonotype was seen many times. The chain links TRBV7-2 to TRBJ2-1; unclear D gene. Germline V gene lookup returns CDR1 SGHTA and CDR2 FQGNSA. The CDR3 has 11 amino acids. With 5 bases removed from V and 4 bases from J, the gap between germline ends came to 3 bases. CDR3 DNA: TGTGCCAGCAGCGCTTACAATGAGCAGTTCTTC. It specifies CASSAYNEQFF.

The sample holds many counts of this clonotype. The junction departs from the called germline gene at one end, perhaps through a read error. The chain couples TRBV7-7 to TRBJ2-5; maybe TRBD1 (6 bases). Germline lookup yields CDR1 SSHAT and CDR2 FNYEAQ (reference sequence). There are 13 residues in the CDR3. CDR3 coding DNA: TGTGCTAGCAGCAGGGGATCCTATGAGACCCAGTACTTC. As protein: CASSRGSYETQYF.

Comments on this clonotype: A much larger clone differs from this one at a single base, so this may be a read error. The chain combines TRBV5-5 with TRBJ1-1, with D maybe TRBD1 (6 bases). The germline gives CDR1 SGHKS, CDR2 YYEKEE (reference sequence). This CDR3 is built from 14 residues. CDR3 bases: TGTGCCAGCAGCCAGGGGTATATGAACACTGAAGATTTCTTT. Translation: CASSQGYMNTEDFF.

The sample holds many counts of this clonotype. The chain employs TRBV20-1 and TRBJ1-1; D gene uncertain. CDR3 length: 15 amino acids. The germline gives CDR1 DFQATT, CDR2 SNEGSKA (reference sequence). With 0 bases removed from V and 1 base from J, the gap between germline ends came to 12 bases. The CDR3 loop is CSARDDGRKNTEAFF. The CDR3 region has the DNA TGCAGTGCTAGAGATGACGGACGGAAGAACACTGAAGCTTTCTTT.

This clonotype occurred many times. The V call is TRBV5-7, the J call TRBJ2-7; D may be TRBD1 (6 bases). TRBV5-7 is placed among ORFs of uncertain function. This CDR3 has 18 amino acids. V dropped 0 bases and J dropped 3 bases, with 22 bases sitting between them. CDR3 in DNA: TGTGCCAGCAGCTTGGCAAGGGAGAGTACAACGGACAGCTACGAGCAGTACTTC. Its protein product is CASSLARESTTDSYEQYF.

The sample holds a few counts of this clonotype. The V gene is TRBV20-1, the J gene TRBJ2-2; 8 nucleotides agree with TRBD2. V trimming: 6 bases; J trimming: 7 bases; junction bases outside the gene matches: 19. Looked up from germline, CDR1 is DFQATT and CDR2 is SNEGSKA (reference sequence). The CDR3 loop spans 17 amino acids. DNA of the CDR3: TGCAGTGCCCTCCGGACTAGCCCCGTCAGGCAAAACGGGGAGCTGTTTTTT. As protein: CSALRTSPVRQNGELFF.

This clonotype was seen repeatedly, ten times or more. The chain is built from TRBV6-1 and TRBJ2-3; a possible D gene is TRBD1 (6 bases). This CDR3 region has 14 residues. Trimming shortened V by 4 bases and J by 6 bases, and 14 bases separated the two germline ends. Germline V lookup: CDR1 MNHNS, CDR2 SASEGT. Here the CDR3 DNA reads TGTGCCAGCAGTGCCCAGGGGTCTGGGGATACGCAGTATTTT. This gives the protein CASSAQGSGDTQYF.

This clonotype was seen ten or more times. V is TRBV12-3 or TRBV12-4 and J is TRBJ2-7; D may be TRBD1 or TRBD2 (6 bases each). There are 17 residues in the CDR3. V was pared by 2 bases and J by 2 bases, with 19 bases between. The CDR3 loop is CASSLKGTGGPTYEQYF. The DNA for the CDR3 is TGTGCCAGCAGTTTAAAGGGCACCGGGGGCCCTACCTACGAGCAGTACTTC.

This clonotype is categorized as medium-sized. The chain uses TRBV7-6 and TRBJ2-6; 12 nucleotides line up with TRBD1. V was clipped by 5 bases and J by 0 bases; unmatched bases: 11. Germline CDR1 and CDR2: SGHVS and FNYEAQ. CDR3 size: 20 residues. The CDR3 reads CASSARDRGRGFSGANVLTF. The CDR3 DNA is TGTGCCAGCAGCGCCCGGGACAGGGGGCGCGGTTTCTCTGGGGCCAACGTCCTGACTTTC.

This clonotype has more than one count but fewer than ten. The chain has TRBV29-1 and TRBJ1-1; possibly TRBD1 for D (6 bases). There are 12 residues in the CDR3. Per the germline V gene, CDR1 is SQVTM and CDR2 is ANQGSEA. The V gene lost 7 bases and the J gene lost 1 base, with 10 bases spanning the gap. CDR3 amino acids: CSARQENTEAFF. DNA of the CDR3: TGCAGCGCCCGACAGGAGAACACTGAAGCTTTCTTT.

This clonotype was detected many times. This sequence joins TRBV5-1 and TRBJ2-1, with TRBD1 matching 8 bases. The CDR3 covers 16 residues. The germline CDR1 and CDR2 sequences are SGHRS and YFSETQ. V was pared by 4 bases and J by 9 bases, with 15 bases of the junction left unmatched. The CDR3 sequence is CASSPRTGIDAGEQFF. CDR3 DNA sequence: TGCGCCAGCAGCCCTCGGACAGGGATAGATGCGGGTGAGCAGTTCTTC. The complete variable domain, with remaining parts taken from reference TRBV5-1 and TRBJ2-1, reads KAGVTQTPRYLIKTRGQQVTLSCSPISGHRSVSWYQQTPGQGLQFLFEYFSETQRNKGNFPGRFSGRQFSNSRSEMNVSTLELGDSALYLCASSPRTGIDAGEQFFGPGTRLTVL.

This clonotype was seen repeatedly, ten times or more. This rearrangement joins TRBV5-1 to TRBJ2-5; D may be TRBD2 (6 bases). The CDR3 contains 12 residues. The V end lost 5 bases, the J end lost 2 bases, and 7 bases lay between the germline ends. CDR1 is SGHRS, CDR2 YFSETQ, per germline. The CDR3 sequence is CASRAGQETQYF. The CDR3 nucleotides are TGCGCCAGCAGGGCGGGGCAAGAGACCCAGTACTTC.

Ten or more counts support this clonotype. V gene TRBV6-5 combines with J gene TRBJ1-1; D may be TRBD1 (5 bases). Germline CDR1 and CDR2: MNHEY and SVGAGI. V was cut by 0 bases and J by 5 bases, with 10 bases left in between. The CDR3 loop spans 14 amino acids. As DNA, the CDR3 is TGTGCCAGCAGTTACTCGCAGGGACTGACTGAAGCTTTCTTT. Translation: CASSYSQGLTEAFF.

This clonotype has ten or more counts. The chain uses TRBV10-2 and TRBJ2-5; D is perhaps TRBD2 (6 bases). V was pared by 6 bases and J by 5 bases, with 22 bases between. Germline V gives CDR1 WSHSY, CDR2 SAAADI. This CDR3 region has 16 residues. The CDR3 nucleotides are TGCGCCAGCAGCTTAAACCCGGGACCGGAGGGGGAGACCCAGTACTTC. Amino acid sequence: CASSLNPGPEGETQYF.

As regards this clonotype: This may be a read error: a much more frequent sequence differs by one nucleotide. The J gene is TRBJ2-1, the V gene TRBV9; D unresolved. The CDR3 extends over 15 amino acids. Between the trimmed V and J ends, which lost 1 base and 14 bases, there was a span of 22 bases. Germline lookup yields CDR1 SGDLS and CDR2 YYNGEE. The CDR3 sequence: CASSVKPAAPVGKFF. DNA of the CDR3: TGTGCCAGCAGCGTAAAACCGGCAGCCCCCGTGGGGAAGTTCTTC. The full variable domain, its missing parts supplied by reference TRBV9 and TRBJ2-1, is DSGVTQTPKHLITATGQRVTLRCSPRSGDLSVYWYQQSLDQGLQFLIQYYNGEERAKGNILERFSAQQFPDLHSELNLSSLELGDSALYFCASSVKPAAPVGKFFGPGTRLTVL.

This clonotype was seen many times. The rearrangement links TRBV5-1 to TRBJ1-1; TRBD1 might be the D (6 bases). The CDR3 sequence is 16 residues long. In germline, CDR1 is SGHRS, CDR2 YFSETQ. Trimming removed 4 bases at V and 0 bases at J, with 16 bases between. For the CDR3, the DNA is TGCGCCAGCAGCAAGGGGGTCCGGGACATGAACACTGAAGCTTTCTTT. It specifies CASSKGVRDMNTEAFF.

This clonotype was observed at least ten times. The CDR3 coding sequence is TGCAGCGAAAGCCCAGGGGGCGCGGGCACTGAAGCTTTCTTT. Protein: CSESPGGAGTEAFF. V and J are TRBV29-1 and TRBJ1-1; TRBD1 matches 8 bases. Germline values: CDR1 SQVTM, CDR2 ANQGSEA. The CDR3 runs 14 residues. J gave up 4 bases and V 7 bases, and 11 bases lay outside the gene matches.

This clonotype has a count of ten or more. This chain connects TRBV5-1 to TRBJ2-1; TRBD2 matches at 7 bases. In germline, CDR1 is SGHRS, CDR2 YFSETQ. This CDR3 is 14 amino acids long. The V gene end was trimmed by 3 bases and the J gene end by 0 bases; junction bases not matched to a gene: 0. The CDR3 DNA follows: TGCGCCAGCAGCTCGGGGGGCTCCTACAATGAGCAGTTCTTC. As protein: CASSSGGSYNEQFF.

There are many counts of this clonotype. This chain connects TRBV6-5 to TRBJ1-1; D might be TRBD1 (6 bases). The CDR3 runs to 14 residues. V was cut by 7 bases and J by 5 bases, with 17 bases left in between. Germline CDR1 is MNHEY and CDR2 is SVGAGI. CDR3 in DNA: TGTGCCAGCAATTTGTGGGGGCCGGGGACTGAAGCTTTCTTT. Its protein is CASNLWGPGTEAFF.

This sequence joins TRBV2 and TRBJ2-2; D may be TRBD2 (5 bases). CDR1 is SNHLY, CDR2 FYNNEI, per germline. The CDR3 loop spans 15 amino acids. Trimming removed 2 bases at V and 7 bases at J, with 14 bases between. CDR3: CASSEYPGVGGELFF. The CDR3 DNA is TGTGCCAGCAGTGAATATCCCGGGGTTGGCGGGGAGCTGTTTTTT.

By its share, this clonotype is medium-sized. This chain joins TRBV5-5 and TRBJ1-1, with 8 bases matching TRBD1. The CDR3 spans 14 residues. Germline lookup yields CDR1 SGHKS and CDR2 YYEKEE (reference sequence). Trimming removed 0 bases from V and 6 bases from J; junction bases left unmatched: 4. Here the CDR3 DNA reads TGTGCCAGCAGCTTGGGGGACAGGCTTTCTGAAGCTTTCTTT. It encodes CASSLGDRLSEAFF.

At least ten counts were recorded for this clonotype. The CDR3 protein is CSVDRMGEAFF. The CDR3 coding sequence is TGCAGCGTTGACAGGATGGGTGAAGCTTTCTTT. The rearrangement uses TRBV29-1 and TRBJ1-1, with D uncertain. The CDR3 sequence is 11 residues long. The V end lost 3 bases, the J end lost 7 bases, and 9 bases lay between the germline ends. Germline assignment: CDR1 SQVTM and CDR2 ANQGSEA.

This clonotype was recorded many times. V and J are TRBV19 and TRBJ2-3, with TRBD1 matching 7 bases. There are 14 residues in the CDR3. Germline CDR1 LNHDA, CDR2 SQIVND (reference sequence). The J segment lost 4 bases and the V segment lost 6 bases, leaving 7 bases of the junction unmatched. For the CDR3, the DNA is TGTGCCAGTAGACGAACCACAGGGGCAGATACGCAGTATTTT. The encoded protein is CASRRTTGADTQYF.

The table lists this clonotype with a few counts. The gene calls are TRBV20-1 and TRBJ1-1; D is perhaps TRBD1 (5 bases). V gave up 6 bases and J gave up 1 base, with 18 bases separating them. CDR3 size: 15 residues. Per the germline V gene, CDR1 is DFQATT and CDR2 is SNEGSKA (reference sequence). In DNA, the CDR3 is TGCAGTGCGCCCAGTGGGCGACAGACGAACACTGAAGCTTTCTTT. Its translation is CSAPSGRQTNTEAFF.